This passage covers 11 T cell receptor beta chains from one sample sequenced in a study of regulatory T cells in long-lasting Graves disease. Regarding time point: newly diagnosed GD, antithyroid drugs for less than 3 months. PBMC RNA was the source of the TCR library. Researchers made TCR beta libraries by using iRepertoire HTBI primers and running Arm-PCR on CDR3 regions. Each CDR3 protein gets one entry after TCRdb re-called the multiplex PCR reads with MiXCR. This table has about 320,000 distinct CDR3 sequences, over 15% appearing once. This sample comprised peripheral blood mononuclear cells (PBMCs), obtained at new diagnosis, from a patient treated with antithyroid drugs. These receptors were obtained from a female donor with Graves disease.

This clonotype showed up just a few times. Being one base from a much bigger clone, this may be a read error. The chain recombines TRBV7-8 with TRBJ2-7; 7 bases agree with TRBD2. The CDR3 is 15 amino acids. Germline V gene lookup returns CDR1 SGHVS and CDR2 FQNEAQ. Unmatched junction bases numbered 10, after V lost 3 bases and J lost 5 bases. CDR3 bases: TGTGCCAGCAGCTTGGGGAGGGGTTTGCTACACGAGCAGTACTTC. Translating gives CASSLGRGLLHEQYF.

V usage is TRBV11-2 and J usage is TRBJ1-3; 9 positions match TRBD1. V lost 1 base, J lost 0 bases, and 4 bases stayed unmatched. The CDR3 is 17 amino acids. The germline gives CDR1 SGHAT, CDR2 FQNNGV. The CDR3 region has the DNA TGTGCCAGCAGCTTAGTCGGGGGACAGGGCTCTGGAAACACCATATATTTT. It specifies CASSLVGGQGSGNTIYF.

The chain recombines TRBV12-5 with TRBJ2-5; 7 bases are a match to TRBD1. Germline V CDR1 and CDR2: LGHNT, FRNRAP. The CDR3 sequence is 14 residues long. J gave up 5 bases and V 2 bases, and 5 bases lay outside the gene matches. CDR3 loop: CASGLLQGSETQYF. CDR3 bases: TGTGCTAGTGGTTTGCTACAGGGGTCGGAGACCCAGTACTTC.

This clonotype was seen many times. The V call is TRBV30, the J call TRBJ2-1, with a tentative D call TRBD2 (5 bases). The CDR3 is 13 amino acids. Per germline, CDR1 GTSNPN and CDR2 SVGIG (reference sequence). V shed 7 bases and J shed 6 bases, with 16 bases lying between them. The CDR3 reads CASQRGIVNEQFF. CDR3 sequence (DNA): TGTGCCTCCCAAAGAGGGATCGTCAATGAGCAGTTCTTC.

This clonotype has at least ten counts. The chain combines TRBV7-8 with TRBJ1-4, with a weak D call TRBD1 (5 bases). Germline V gene sequence: CDR1 SGHVS, CDR2 FQNEAQ. The CDR3 sequence is 15 residues long. Trimming took 1 base from V and 6 from J, leaving 12 bases between them. The CDR3 nucleotides read TGTGCCAGCAGCTTAGGGGTCAGGGATCATGAAAAACTGTTTTTT. This codes for CASSLGVRDHEKLFF.

This clonotype was seen repeatedly, ten times or more. The rearrangement uses TRBV20-1 and TRBJ2-1; 8 bases agree with TRBD2. The germline V gene has CDR1 DFQATT and CDR2 SNEGSKA (reference sequence). The CDR3 is 15 amino acids. The V and J ends lost 6 bases and 0 bases, in that order; junction bases with no gene match: 7. The CDR3 region is CSALPGGASYNEQFF. CDR3 bases: TGCAGTGCCCTTCCGGGGGGGGCCTCCTACAATGAGCAGTTCTTC.

This clonotype has ten or more counts. The chain has TRBV7-3 and TRBJ2-7; 8 positions agree with TRBD2. After removal of 5 bases from V and 6 bases from J, the junction contained 15 bases not matched to a gene. The CDR3 covers 16 residues. Germline V gene data show CDR1 as SGHTA and CDR2 as FQGTGA. Here the CDR3 reads CASSLNPGTRGCEQYF. DNA for the CDR3: TGTGCCAGCAGCCTTAACCCCGGGACTAGAGGTTGCGAGCAGTACTTC.

This rearrangement joins TRBV6-1 to TRBJ1-2, with D perhaps matching TRBD1 (5 bases). The CDR3 length is 13 residues. Germline loops: CDR1 MNHNS, CDR2 SASEGT. The ends were cut back, 5 bases at V and 8 bases at J, with 15 bases in the middle. The CDR3 coding sequence is TGTGCCAGCAGTCAACTTGGGACTGTCGGCTACACCTTC. Amino acids: CASSQLGTVGYTF.

The chain couples TRBV30 to TRBJ1-1; 7 nucleotides align to TRBD1. J lost 2 bases, V lost 1 base, and 7 bases had no gene match. CDR1 and CDR2 from the germline V gene are GTSNPN and SVGIG (reference sequence). The CDR3 sequence is 15 residues long. CDR3 sequence reads: CAWSAYRGGNTEAFF. In DNA, the CDR3 is TGTGCCTGGAGTGCCTACAGGGGAGGAAACACTGAAGCTTTCTTT.

This clonotype was counted many times. This rearrangement joins TRBV12-3 or TRBV12-4 to TRBJ2-3; D may correspond to TRBD1 or TRBD2 (6 bases each). Trimming took off 6 bases at V and 2 bases at J, with 18 bases between the two ends. The CDR3 extends over 16 amino acids. The CDR3 loop is CASSNAGQIITDTQYF. DNA of the CDR3: TGTGCCAGCAGCAACGCGGGACAAATAATCACAGATACGCAGTATTTT.

The chain carries TRBV7-3 and TRBJ2-1, with a possible D match to TRBD2 (5 bases). V was trimmed by 5 bases and J by 6 bases, leaving 17 bases between them. The CDR3 spans 15 residues. CDR1 and CDR2 (germline): SGHTA, FQGTGA. CDR3 protein: CASSPHPGSRNEQFF. The CDR3 region has the DNA TGTGCCAGCAGCCCCCACCCGGGATCCCGCAATGAGCAGTTCTTC.